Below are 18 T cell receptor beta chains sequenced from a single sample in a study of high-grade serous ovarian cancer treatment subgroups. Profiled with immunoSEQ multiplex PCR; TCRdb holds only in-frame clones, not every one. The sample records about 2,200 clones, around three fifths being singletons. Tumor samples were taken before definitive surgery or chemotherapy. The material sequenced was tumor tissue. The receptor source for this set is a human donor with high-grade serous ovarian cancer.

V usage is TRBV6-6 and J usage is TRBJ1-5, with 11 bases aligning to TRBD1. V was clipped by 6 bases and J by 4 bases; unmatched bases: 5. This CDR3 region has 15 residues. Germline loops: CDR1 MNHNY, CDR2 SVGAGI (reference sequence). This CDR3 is CASRSGTGGNQPQHF. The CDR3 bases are TGTGCCAGCAGGTCCGGGACAGGGGGTAATCAGCCCCAGCATTTT.

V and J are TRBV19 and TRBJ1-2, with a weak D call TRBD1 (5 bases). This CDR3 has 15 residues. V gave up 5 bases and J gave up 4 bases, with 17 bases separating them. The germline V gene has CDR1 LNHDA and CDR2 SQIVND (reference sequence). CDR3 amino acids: CASSHDAGVSYGYTF. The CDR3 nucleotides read TGTGCCAGTAGTCATGATGCGGGGGTAAGCTATGGCTACACCTTC. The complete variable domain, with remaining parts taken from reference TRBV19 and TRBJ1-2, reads DGGITQSPKYLFRKEGQNVTLSCEQNLNHDAMYWYRQDPGQGLRLIYYSQIVNDFQKGDIAEGYSVSREKKESFPLTVTSAQKNPTAFYLCASSHDAGVSYGYTFGSGTRLTVV.

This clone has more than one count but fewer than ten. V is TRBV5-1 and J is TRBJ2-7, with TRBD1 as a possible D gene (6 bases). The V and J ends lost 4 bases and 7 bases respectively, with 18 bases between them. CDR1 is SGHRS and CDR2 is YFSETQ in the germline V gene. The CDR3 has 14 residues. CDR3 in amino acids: CASSRWTEPMEQYF. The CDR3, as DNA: TGCGCCAGCAGCCGTTGGACAGAACCTATGGAGCAGTACTTC.

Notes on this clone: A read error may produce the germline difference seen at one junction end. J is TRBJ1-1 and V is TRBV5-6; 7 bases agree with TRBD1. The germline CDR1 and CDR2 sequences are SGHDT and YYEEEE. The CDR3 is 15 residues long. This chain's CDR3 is CASSLTDRVGTEVFF. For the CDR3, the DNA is TGTGCCAGCAGCTTGACCGACAGGGTGGGAACTGAAGTTTTCTTT.

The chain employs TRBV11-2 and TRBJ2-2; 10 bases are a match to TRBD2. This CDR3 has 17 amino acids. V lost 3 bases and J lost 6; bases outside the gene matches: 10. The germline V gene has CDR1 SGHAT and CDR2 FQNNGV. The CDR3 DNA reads TGTGCCAGCAGCTTGAGCGGGGGGGCCGAGTCCGCCGGGGAGCTGTTTTTT. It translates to CASSLSGGAESAGELFF.

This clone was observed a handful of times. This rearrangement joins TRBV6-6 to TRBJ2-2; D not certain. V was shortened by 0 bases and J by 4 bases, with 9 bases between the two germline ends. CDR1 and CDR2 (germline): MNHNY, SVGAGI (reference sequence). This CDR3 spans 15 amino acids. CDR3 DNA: TGTGCCAGCAGTTACTCAAGTGTAAGCACCGGGGAGCTGTTTTTT. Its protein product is CASSYSSVSTGELFF.

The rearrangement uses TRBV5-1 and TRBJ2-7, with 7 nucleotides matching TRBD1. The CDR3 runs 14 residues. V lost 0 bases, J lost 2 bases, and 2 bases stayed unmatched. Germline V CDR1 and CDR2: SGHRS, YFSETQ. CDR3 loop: CASSLGQGAYEQYF. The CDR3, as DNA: TGCGCCAGCAGCTTGGGACAGGGCGCCTACGAGCAGTACTTC.

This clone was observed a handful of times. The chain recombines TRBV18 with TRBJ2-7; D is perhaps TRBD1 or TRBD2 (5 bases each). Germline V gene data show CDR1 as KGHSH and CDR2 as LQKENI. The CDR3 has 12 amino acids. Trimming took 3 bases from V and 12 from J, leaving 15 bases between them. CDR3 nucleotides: TGTGCCAGCTCACCTGGGGACGGGGATACGTACTTC. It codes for CASSPGDGDTYF.

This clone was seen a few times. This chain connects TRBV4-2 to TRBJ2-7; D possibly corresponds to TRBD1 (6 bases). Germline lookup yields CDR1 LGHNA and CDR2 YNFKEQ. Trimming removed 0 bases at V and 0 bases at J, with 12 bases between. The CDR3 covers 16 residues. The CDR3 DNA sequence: TGTGCCAGCAGCCAAGATCGCAGGGGCAGCTCCTACGAGCAGTACTTC. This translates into CASSQDRRGSSYEQYF.

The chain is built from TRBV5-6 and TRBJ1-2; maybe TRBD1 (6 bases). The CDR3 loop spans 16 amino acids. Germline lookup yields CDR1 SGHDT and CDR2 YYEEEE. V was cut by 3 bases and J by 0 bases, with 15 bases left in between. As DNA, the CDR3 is TGTGCCAGCAGCTCCGAGGGGGTCAGACCTAACTATGGCTACACCTTC. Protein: CASSSEGVRPNYGYTF. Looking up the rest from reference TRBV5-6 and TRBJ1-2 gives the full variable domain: DAGVTQSPTHLIKTRGQQVTLRCSPKSGHDTVSWYQQALGQGPQFIFQYYEEEERQRGNFPDRFSGHQFPNYSSELNVNALLLGDSALYLCASSSEGVRPNYGYTFGSGTRLTVV.

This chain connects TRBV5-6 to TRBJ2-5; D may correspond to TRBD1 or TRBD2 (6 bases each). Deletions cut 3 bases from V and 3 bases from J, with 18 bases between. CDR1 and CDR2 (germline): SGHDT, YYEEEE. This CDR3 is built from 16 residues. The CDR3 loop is CASSSPPGEAEETQYF. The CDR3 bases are TGTGCCAGCAGCTCTCCGCCAGGGGAGGCGGAAGAGACCCAGTACTTC.

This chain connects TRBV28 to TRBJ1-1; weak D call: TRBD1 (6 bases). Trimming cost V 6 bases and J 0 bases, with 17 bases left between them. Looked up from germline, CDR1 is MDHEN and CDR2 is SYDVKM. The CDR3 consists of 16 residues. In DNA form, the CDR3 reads TGTGCCAGCAGACACTTGAAGCGGGGGCTGAACACTGAAGCTTTCTTT. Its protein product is CASRHLKRGLNTEAFF.

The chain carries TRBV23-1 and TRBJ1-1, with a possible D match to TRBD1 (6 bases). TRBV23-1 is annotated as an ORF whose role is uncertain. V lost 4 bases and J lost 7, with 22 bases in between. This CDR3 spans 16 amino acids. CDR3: CASSRLAGQTDIEAFF. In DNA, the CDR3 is TGCGCCAGCAGTCGCCTGGCCGGACAGACGGATATTGAAGCTTTCTTT.

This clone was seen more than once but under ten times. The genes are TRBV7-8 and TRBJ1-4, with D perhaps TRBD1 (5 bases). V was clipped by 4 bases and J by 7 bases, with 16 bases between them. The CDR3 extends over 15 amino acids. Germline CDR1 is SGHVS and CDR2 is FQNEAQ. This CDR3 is CASSSTPGTGEKLFF. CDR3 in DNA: TGTGCCAGCAGCTCGACACCGGGGACCGGTGAAAAACTGTTTTTT.

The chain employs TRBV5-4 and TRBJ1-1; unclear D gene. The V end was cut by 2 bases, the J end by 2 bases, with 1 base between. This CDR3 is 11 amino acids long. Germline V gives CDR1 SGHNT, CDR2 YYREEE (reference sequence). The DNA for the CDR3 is TGTGCCAGCAGCTTTAACACTGAAGCTTTCTTT. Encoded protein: CASSFNTEAFF. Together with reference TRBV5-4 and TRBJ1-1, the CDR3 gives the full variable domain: ETGVTQSPTHLIKTRGQQVTLRCSSQSGHNTVSWYQQALGQGPQFIFQYYREEENGRGNFPPRFSGLQFPNYSSELNVNALELDDSALYLCASSFNTEAFFGQGTRLTVV.

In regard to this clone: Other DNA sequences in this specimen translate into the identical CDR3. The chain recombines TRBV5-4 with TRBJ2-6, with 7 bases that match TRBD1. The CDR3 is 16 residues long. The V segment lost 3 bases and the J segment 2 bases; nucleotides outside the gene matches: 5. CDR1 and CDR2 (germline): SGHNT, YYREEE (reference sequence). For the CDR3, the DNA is TGTGCCAGCAGCTCCCCTCAGGGGGCTGGGGCCAACGTCCTGACTTTC. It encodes CASSSPQGAGANVLTF. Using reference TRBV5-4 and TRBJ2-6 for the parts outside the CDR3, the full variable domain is ETGVTQSPTHLIKTRGQQVTLRCSSQSGHNTVSWYQQALGQGPQFIFQYYREEENGRGNFPPRFSGLQFPNYSSELNVNALELDDSALYLCASSSPQGAGANVLTFGAGSRLTVL.

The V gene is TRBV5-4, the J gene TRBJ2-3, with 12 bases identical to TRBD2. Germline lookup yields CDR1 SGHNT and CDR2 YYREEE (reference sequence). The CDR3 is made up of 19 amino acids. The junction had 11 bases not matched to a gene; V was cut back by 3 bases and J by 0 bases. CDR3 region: CASSSRYSTSGGSTDTQYF. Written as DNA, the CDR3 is TGTGCCAGCAGCTCCCGCTATTCGACTAGCGGGGGAAGCACAGATACGCAGTATTTT.

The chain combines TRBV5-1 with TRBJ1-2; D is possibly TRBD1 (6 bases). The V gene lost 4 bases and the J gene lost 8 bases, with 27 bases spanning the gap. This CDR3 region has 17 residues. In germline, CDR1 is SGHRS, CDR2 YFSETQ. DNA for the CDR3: TGCGCCAGCAGCCCACTGACAGGAGCTATCCTCCAAGACGGCTACACCTTC. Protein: CASSPLTGAILQDGYTF.